These 3 T cell receptor beta chains originate from one sample sequenced in a study of shared clonotypes between healthy human individuals (dated by TCRdb to between 2020 and 2021). The library was generated by the immunoSEQ multiplex PCR assay. The clones in this table, taken by TCRdb from immuneACCESS, are in-frame only. Not every clone is retained; where verified, under half of the shortfall comes from an unresolved V gene, and the cause of the rest is unknown. This sample lists roughly 2.6 million clones; roughly 92% were detected once. The top ten hold roughly 0.13% of the sample. The sample was naive CD4+ T cells sorted from blood. The cell subset or site label, as the study defines it: CD45RA+ positively selected. The receptors originated from a man aged 18-30 years in good health.

This chain joins TRBV5-4 and TRBJ2-2; no definite D call. V lost 6 bases and J lost 5, with 11 bases in between. The CDR3 has 13 amino acids. CDR1 is SGHNT and CDR2 is YYREEE in the germline V gene (reference sequence). The CDR3 DNA reads TGTGCCAGCACCAGTGGGCGGACCGGGGAGCTGTTTTTT. This encodes CASTSGRTGELFF.

This chain uses TRBV5-1 with TRBJ1-4; maybe TRBD1 (5 bases). This CDR3 is built from 17 residues. Germline V gene lookup returns CDR1 SGHRS and CDR2 YFSETQ. V dropped 0 bases and J dropped 7 bases, with 19 bases sitting between them. CDR3 sequence: CASSLVEGAGSIEKLFF. The DNA of the CDR3 is TGCGCCAGCAGCTTGGTTGAGGGCGCAGGGTCTATTGAAAAACTGTTTTTT.

The chain has TRBV10-3 and TRBJ2-7; D may match TRBD1 or TRBD2 (5 bases each). V lost 9 bases to trimming and J lost 6 bases, with 15 bases between them. Germline V CDR1 and CDR2: ENHRY, SYGVKD. There are 12 residues in the CDR3. In nucleotides, the CDR3 is TGTGCCATTCTGGGACGGGGCGGCGAGCAGTACTTC. Encoded protein: CAILGRGGEQYF.